The T cell receptor beta chain described here comes from a study of OX40 agonist ivuxolimab in advanced cancers. Study-wide background: Patients received the agonistic anti-OX40 (CD134) antibody ivuxolimab.

Libraries were prepared by immunoSEQ multiplex PCR; TCRdb keeps only in-frame clonotypes and omits some of them. The sample includes about 22,000 clones, approximately 80% seen only once; the top ten take roughly 36%. Blood was sampled at baseline, cycle 4 day 1, and cycle 7 day 1. CDR1 and CDR2 (germline): MNHEY, SMNVEV (reference sequence). CDR3 size: 13 residues. Trimming pared 6 bases from V and 8 bases from J, leaving 14 bases between. Relative to its sample, this clone is medium-sized. The clonotype comes from an adult with an advanced solid tumor such as melanoma, head and neck, liver or kidney cancer. The chain couples TRBV27 to TRBJ1-5; TRBD1 might be the D (5 bases). The sample here was CD4+ or CD8+ T cells sorted from blood, taken in a trial of the OX40 agonist ivuxolimab. In DNA, the CDR3 is TGTGCCAGCAGCGGGACCCTTCTGGAGCCCCAGCATTTT. Translation gives CASSGTLLEPQHF.